This T cell receptor beta chain was sequenced during a study of cytomegalovirus exposure and HLA in healthy donors listed by TCRdb under 2017. General notes on the study: According to an earlier analysis of 587 of the donors, some 170 million T cells yielded roughly 100 million unique TCR beta sequences and about 300 Gb of sequence data. Around 320 gigabases of sequencing data and tens of millions of unique TCR sequences were included in an early release covering over 600 HLA-typed donors. Of the roughly 400 genotyped donors, 65% to 90% fell in the genetic ancestry cluster associated with self-reported Caucasian donors. The study was designed to test whether signatures of past pathogen exposure could be identified by cataloging public T cell receptors. The study used immunosequencing to profile the T cell repertoires of 666 subjects and linked those repertoires to cytomegalovirus serostatus. A separate validation cohort of over a hundred different subjects was used in addition to the roughly 700-subject first cohort. To predict cytomegalovirus infection status, the study brought together high-throughput TCR immunosequencing, statistical association of individual TCRs with disease status, and machine learning. To study patterns of TCR occurrence, a later analysis re-analyzed previously published TCR beta repertoires from several hundred donors and added high-resolution HLA genotyping. Rather than using new phenotypic data, the later analysis identified candidate immune exposures from TCR beta sequences and from how often those sequences occurred across donors. To decide whether each TCR beta V gene segment behaved as functional or pseudogenic, an earlier analysis of 587 of the donors relied on high-throughput TCR beta sequencing. Donor age, sex, ethnicity and CMV serostatus were compiled alongside the repertoire data. A later genetic analysis took genome-wide SNP genotypes for about three fifths of the 666 donors and used that subset as a discovery cohort. All discovery cohort repertoires had been generated on a single sequencing platform. Class I and class II HLA loci were covered by the typing at four-digit resolution. Typing coverage varied by locus: about 629-630 donors for A, B, C, DRB1 and DQB1; approximately 500 for DQA1; approximately 570 for DPA1; around 450 for DPB1. Roughly 5 DR-DQ haplotypes were treated as single units for association and clustering because of strong linkage in the cohort. On average, around 230,000 unique TCR beta nucleotide sequences were sequenced per donor among about 400 genotyped donors of the cohort, with roughly 20% of those sequences being non-productive. General study outcomes and caveats: In an earlier analysis of approximately 590 of the donors, most TCR beta V segments appeared in productive rearrangements about 90% or about 30% of the time, broadly matching IMGT annotations. Linkage disequilibrium might explain the correlated functional status among segregating V segments, but an unknown experimental factor could not be ruled out. HLA typing was unavailable for some donors at each locus, so association tests used only the typed subset. The study listed 164 TCR beta chains as associated with cytomegalovirus. The classifier was reported to diagnose cytomegalovirus status with high specificity and sensitivity in both the original and validation cohorts. Across donors, most TCR sequences were observed very rarely, whereas some public TCRs were present in many individuals. In vitro tests confirmed that three of the cytomegalovirus-associated TCR beta chains recognize cytomegalovirus antigens. According to a later analysis, TCR association rates differed among HLA loci, with DRB1 alleles showing the most associated TCRs and HLA-C alleles showing the fewest. A further reported finding was that TCR beta sequences accurately predicted the HLA-A and HLA-B alleles for most subjects in the first cohort. The authors suggested that the approach could potentially be generalized to other disease states and immunological phenotypes. A later analysis reported that several top co-occurrence clusters appeared linked to parvovirus B19, influenza, CMV and Epstein-Barr virus. In a later analysis, HLA-associated TCR beta chains were found to be more clonally expanded and to have lower generation probabilities than equally common non-associated chains. Assigning TCR associations to individual alleles was difficult when HLA alleles, especially DR and DQ, strongly co-occurred. Compared with the approximately 700-donor mean, donors in an Asian-associated ancestry cluster had fewer N-insertions in productive TCRs, according to a later genetic analysis. Presence/absence analyses assumed roughly uniform sequencing depth across donors, an assumption that may not hold. In this cohort, only TCR beta chains were sequenced, and detectable features were limited by the absence of alpha or paired-chain data. The 87-base-pair reads could not distinguish some IMGT-functional V segments, including TRBV6-2 and TRBV6-3, so those segments were excluded. A cluster of highly shared sequence variants was judged likely to be a technical artifact of the sequencing pipeline. At a false discovery rate of 0.05, a later analysis linked roughly 17,000 TCR beta sequences to specific HLA alleles. According to a later analysis, most CMV-associated TCR beta chains appeared to be HLA-restricted, and the HLA associations seemed to be driven largely by CMV exposure. V-gene and J-gene trimming of TCR beta chains was associated with a missense DCLRE1C variant in a later genetic analysis, and the association was replicated in an independent cohort. Because counts were too low, fewer than 20 rarely observed V segments, including chromosome 9 orphons, were excluded from the earlier analysis of some 590 of the donors. The only immune exposure information available for the cohort was CMV serostatus.

The library was built by means of the immunoSEQ multiplex PCR assay. A mixture of 60 forward primers for TCR Vbeta segments and 13 reverse primers for TCR Jbeta segments was used in the multiplex PCR. The CDR3 region of rearranged TCR beta genes was amplified from genomic DNA by a multiplex PCR assay. The amplified TCR beta libraries were sequenced on the Illumina HiSeq System as 87-base-pair reads. In the authors' own workflow: Across the 600 to 700 repertoires, a later analysis counted roughly 84 million unique TCR beta chains, roughly 11 million of which were shared by at least two donors. To remove PCR and sequencing errors, raw reads were error-corrected and collapsed into unique sequences using a nearest-neighbor algorithm that merged closely related sequences. To assign V, D and J gene segments, CDR3 sequences were aligned to IMGT reference sequences. For a sequence to be retained, a match of at least six nucleotides was required to both a V gene segment and a J gene segment. A rearrangement counted as productive if the CDR3 had no stop codons and remained in frame with V and J, and every other rearrangement counted as non-productive. CDR3 was defined by IMGT convention, running from the second conserved V-encoded cysteine to the conserved J-encoded phenylalanine. The earlier analysis of about 590 of the donors excluded sequences that lacked an unambiguous match to a single V gene segment. An earlier analysis of several hundred of the donors called V segments functional above 56.7% productive rearrangements and segregating when the between-donor standard deviation exceeded 5%. A statistical classification framework was developed to diagnose cytomegalovirus status using the catalog of TCR beta chain sequences. In a later analysis, V and J genes were assigned by comparing TCR nucleotide sequences against IMGT/GENE-DB human TR gene sequences. The TCRdist pipeline was used in a later analysis to assign CDR3 sequences and most-parsimonious VDJ recombination scenarios. In a later analysis, every TCR beta chain was defined by the combination of its CDR3 amino acid sequence and its V-gene family, and reads without a unique V-gene family were dropped. To address suspected cross-contamination and a sequencing artifact, a later analysis removed approximately 600 highly shared, low-generation-probability nucleotide sequences. In a later analysis, a clonal expansion index for each public chain was calculated from normalized within-repertoire ranks of inferred template counts. Generation probabilities in a later analysis came from a VDJ recombination model fitted to out-of-frame rearrangements, and those results were checked against IGoR. A later analysis scored TCR-TCR, TCR-HLA and TCR-CMV co-occurrence with hypergeometric tests, applying a repertoire-size bias correction to TCR pairs. False discovery rates were estimated in a later analysis by permuting HLA or CMV assignments 20 times. In a later analysis, co-occurring TCRs were grouped with DBSCAN, and TCRdist sequence similarity was added when clustering was performed within HLA-allele-positive subsets. Repertoires with fewer than 30,000 or more than 120,000 public chains, plus five repertoires with anomalous nucleotide sharing, were excluded from co-occurrence clustering. Entries here come from immuneACCESS through TCRdb and include only in-frame sequences with V and J called. Some clones fail to appear in such tables; in the studies checked, an unresolved V gene covers under half of the shortfall, and the cause of the remainder is unknown. Clone size and V and J calls were adopted from that table, with D and trimming inferred from the DNA. The sample table contains more than 85,000 clones; only one count was recorded for approximately 82% of them. The ten largest clones represent around 15% of the sample.

From the germline V gene, CDR1 is SGHVS and CDR2 is FQNEAQ. Germline trimming: 5 bases from V, 0 bases from J; junction bases outside gene matches: 7. The CDR3 runs 16 amino acids, cysteine and phenylalanine included. Only CDR3 DNA remains: 48 bases, in frame from the first base. The cohort consisted of 600 or so healthy bone marrow donors. At the time of sampling, all cohort members were nominally healthy, though unrecorded immune exposures were likely present. The donor was CMV seropositive and belonged to the group of 250 to 350 seropositive cohort members. A peripheral blood sample was collected from each donor, and TCR beta sequencing was performed on peripheral blood mononuclear cells. Genomic DNA extraction from the blood cell samples was performed with the Qiagen DNeasy Blood Extraction Kit. Of note for this clone: Its specific antigen is unknown. There are no base qualities to consult, and no much larger clone falls within one base.

The V and J genes are TRBV7-8 and TRBJ2-1; TRBD1 agrees with 7 junctional bases. Material: PBMCs. This receptor was obtained from a man aged 25-45 years in good health and CMV-seropositive. For the CDR3, the sequence is CASSNFGTASYNEQFF. The DNA is TGTGCCAGCAGCAACTTCGGGACAGCCTCCTACAATGAGCAGTTCTTC.